This entry lists 24 T cell receptor beta chains sequenced from one sample in a study of T cell responses to AZD1222 COVID-19 vaccine. Here immunoSEQ multiplex PCR was the method, and the copy in TCRdb shows in-frame clones only, minus some. The sample shows 250,000 to 300,000 clones, 90% to 95% of them seen only once. The specimen was peripheral blood, collected 28 days after the second AZD1222 dose. These receptors were collected from an adult who received the AZD1222 COVID-19 vaccine.

The rearrangement joins TRBV19 to TRBJ2-2, with D unclear. Germline-derived CDR1 and CDR2 are LNHDA and SQIVND (reference sequence). The CDR3 extends over 12 amino acids. The V gene lost 6 bases and the J gene lost 8 bases, with 10 bases spanning the gap. Here the CDR3 reads CASRERVGELFF. For the CDR3, the DNA is TGTGCCAGTAGAGAGCGAGTGGGGGAGCTGTTTTTT.

This clone was seen only once. This chain uses TRBV12-3 or TRBV12-4 with TRBJ1-4; D uncertain. The V and J ends lost 1 base and 13 bases respectively, with 7 bases between them. The CDR3 is 11 amino acids. The CDR3 sequence: CASSLGGGLFF. The CDR3 DNA reads as TGTGCCAGCAGTTTAGGGGGAGGACTGTTTTTT.

The chain employs TRBV4-1 and TRBJ2-7, with 9 bases aligning to TRBD1. This CDR3 is 16 amino acids long. Germline V lookup: CDR1 MGHRA, CDR2 YSYEKL. V gave up 1 base and J gave up 3 bases; unmatched junction bases: 7. The CDR3: CASSQAPDRGLYEQYF. The CDR3 DNA follows: TGCGCCAGCAGCCAAGCCCCGGACAGGGGCCTCTACGAGCAGTACTTC.

This rearrangement joins TRBV7-3 to TRBJ2-3; D is perhaps TRBD2 (6 bases). The germline gives CDR1 SGHTA, CDR2 FQGTGA. This CDR3 region has 16 residues. V gave up 4 bases and J gave up 1 base, with 15 bases separating them. CDR3 nucleotide sequence: TGTGCCAGCAGCTCTAGCCGACCGGGGGGCACAGATACGCAGTATTTT. It yields the protein CASSSSRPGGTDTQYF.

The rearrangement uses TRBV2 and TRBJ1-5; no reliable D call. The germline CDR1 and CDR2 sequences are SNHLY and FYNNEI. With 2 bases removed from V and 0 bases from J, the gap between germline ends came to 8 bases. CDR3 length: 15 residues. The DNA of the CDR3 is TGTGCCAGCAGTGAACTGGACTATAGCAATCAGCCCCAGCATTTT. It translates to CASSELDYSNQPQHF. The full variable domain, its missing parts supplied by reference TRBV2 and TRBJ1-5, is EPEVTQTPSHQVTQMGQEVILRCVPISNHLYFYWYRQILGQKVEFLVSFYNNEISEKSEIFDDQFSVERPDGSNFTLKIRSTKLEDSAMYFCASSELDYSNQPQHFGDGTRLSIL.

V is TRBV7-2 and J is TRBJ2-3; 9 nucleotides agree with TRBD1. This CDR3 is 17 amino acids long. The V and J ends lost 5 bases and 0 bases, in that order; junction bases with no gene match: 9. Per germline, CDR1 SGHTA and CDR2 FQGNSA. DNA of the CDR3: TGTGCCAGCAGCCTCAATCCGGGACAGGGTAGCACAGATACGCAGTATTTT. Its protein product is CASSLNPGQGSTDTQYF.

This chain's CDR3 is CASSLSSPGEQFF. The CDR3 region has the DNA TGTGCCAGCAGCTTGTCTAGTCCTGGTGAGCAGTTCTTC. This rearrangement joins TRBV7-2 to TRBJ2-1; no firm D call. The CDR3 consists of 13 residues. Germline CDR1 SGHTA, CDR2 FQGNSA. V dropped 3 bases and J dropped 9 bases, with 12 bases sitting between them.

The V and J genes are TRBV7-7 and TRBJ2-1, with D perhaps given as TRBD1 or TRBD2 (6 bases each). In germline, CDR1 is SSHAT, CDR2 FNYEAQ (reference sequence). Trimming stripped 5 bases from V and 8 bases from J, with 22 bases between. The CDR3 runs 16 residues. CDR3 in DNA: TGTGCCAGCAGCGCCCTAGGGGGAGTCCCGGGGGATGAGCAGTTCTTC. Translation gives CASSALGGVPGDEQFF.

This rearrangement joins TRBV18 to TRBJ2-5, with 14 bases aligning to TRBD2. CDR3 length equals 17 residues. After removal of 3 bases from V and 4 bases from J, the junction contained 7 bases not matched to a gene. Germline values: CDR1 KGHSH, CDR2 LQKENI. The CDR3 sequence is CASSPGLAGGPGETQYF. CDR3 coding DNA: TGTGCCAGCTCACCCGGACTAGCGGGAGGCCCAGGAGAGACCCAGTACTTC.

This rearrangement joins TRBV5-1 to TRBJ2-2; TRBD1 aligns across 10 bases. Germline CDR1 SGHRS, CDR2 YFSETQ. V shed 3 bases and J 7 bases; nucleotides not matched to a gene: 9. The CDR3 consists of 16 residues. The CDR3 DNA reads TGCGCCAGCAGCTGGGGGGACAGGGGCTGGAACGGGGAGCTGTTTTTT. The encoded protein is CASSWGDRGWNGELFF.

The rearrangement joins TRBV5-6 to TRBJ2-5; maybe TRBD1 (6 bases). Looked up from germline, CDR1 is SGHDT and CDR2 is YYEEEE. With 4 bases removed from V and 2 bases from J, the gap between germline ends came to 9 bases. The CDR3 runs to 13 residues. CDR3 sequence reads: CASSLGGQETQYF. CDR3 sequence (DNA): TGTGCCAGCAGCCTAGGGGGACAAGAGACCCAGTACTTC.

This rearrangement joins TRBV9 to TRBJ1-2; TRBD1 agrees at 10 bases. Germline lookup yields CDR1 SGDLS and CDR2 YYNGEE. CDR3 length: 14 residues. With V trimmed by 4 bases and J by 6 bases, 6 bases remained unmatched. The CDR3 sequence is CASSPSGTGDGYTF. For the CDR3, the DNA is TGTGCCAGCAGCCCCAGTGGGACAGGGGATGGCTACACCTTC.

The chain couples TRBV24-1 to TRBJ2-5; D is perhaps TRBD1 or TRBD2 (5 bases each). Germline-derived CDR1 and CDR2 are KGHDR and SFDVKD. This CDR3 has 15 residues. V was pared by 3 bases and J by 5 bases, with 15 bases between. The CDR3 here is CATSDPGTEGETQYF. DNA of the CDR3: TGTGCCACCAGTGATCCCGGGACCGAGGGGGAGACCCAGTACTTC.

The chain carries TRBV28 and TRBJ1-4, with D possibly being TRBD1 (6 bases). Per the germline V gene, CDR1 is MDHEN and CDR2 is SYDVKM. The CDR3 totals 15 residues. V dropped 6 bases and J dropped 0 bases, with 11 bases sitting between them. CDR3 in amino acids: CASRRGGATNEKLFF. In nucleotides, the CDR3 is TGTGCCAGCAGGAGGGGGGGCGCAACTAATGAAAAACTGTTTTTT.

V gene TRBV19 combines with J gene TRBJ1-1, with 9 nucleotides matching TRBD1. Trimming took 0 bases from V and 5 from J; bases not matched to a gene: 4. Germline CDR1 LNHDA, CDR2 SQIVND (reference sequence). The CDR3 is 15 residues long. This CDR3 reads CASSIDVGTGTEAFF. CDR3 sequence (DNA): TGTGCCAGTAGTATAGATGTTGGGACAGGGACTGAAGCTTTCTTT. The entire variable domain, with the rest obtained from reference TRBV19 and TRBJ1-1, is as follows: DGGITQSPKYLFRKEGQNVTLSCEQNLNHDAMYWYRQDPGQGLRLIYYSQIVNDFQKGDIAEGYSVSREKKESFPLTVTSAQKNPTAFYLCASSIDVGTGTEAFFGQGTRLTVV.

V usage is TRBV21-1 and J usage is TRBJ1-4. TRBV21-1 is recorded as a pseudogene. The CDR3 is 15 residues long. CDR3 coding DNA: TGTGCCAGCAGCAGCCGGTGGGCAACTAATGAAAAACTGTTTTTT. As protein: CASSSRWATNEKLFF.

The V call is TRBV7-9, the J call TRBJ1-2; D unclear. The CDR3 consists of 14 residues. Germline V lookup: CDR1 SEHNR, CDR2 FQNEAQ (reference sequence). Trimming took off 8 bases at V and 3 bases at J, with 16 bases between the two ends. CDR3 loop: CASSRAAVDYGYTF. In nucleotides, the CDR3 is TGTGCCAGCTCGCGCGCCGCTGTCGACTATGGCTACACCTTC. Full variable domain (missing parts from reference TRBV7-9 and TRBJ1-2): DTGVSQNPRHKITKRGQNVTFRCDPISEHNRLYWYRQTLGQGPEFLTYFQNEAQLEKSRLLSDRFSAERPKGSFSTLEIQRTEQGDSAMYLCASSRAAVDYGYTFGSGTRLTVV.

Here the CDR3 reads CASRDPGQGALYGYTF. The DNA for the CDR3 is TGTGCCAGCAGAGACCCGGGACAGGGGGCCCTTTATGGCTACACCTTC. This sequence joins TRBV27 and TRBJ1-2; TRBD1 agrees at 12 bases. The J segment lost 5 bases and the V segment lost 6 bases, leaving 10 bases of the junction unmatched. The CDR3 is 16 residues long. The germline CDR1 and CDR2 sequences are MNHEY and SMNVEV (reference sequence).

V is TRBV6-2 or TRBV6-3 and J is TRBJ2-7; D gene ambiguous. Germline CDR1 and CDR2: MNHEY and SVGEGT. This CDR3 has 15 residues. Trimming cost V 2 bases and J 2 bases, with 13 bases left between them. CDR3 coding DNA: TGTGCCAGCAGTTACGAGAGCGCGACAACCTACGAGCAGTACTTC. As protein: CASSYESATTYEQYF.

The rearrangement joins TRBV20-1 to TRBJ2-7; the D gene is possibly TRBD2 (6 bases). Trimming removed 6 bases at V and 6 bases at J, with 12 bases between. The CDR3 has 11 residues. CDR1 DFQATT and CDR2 SNEGSKA come from the germline V gene (reference sequence). This CDR3 reads CSATGRGEQYF. The CDR3 DNA is TGCAGTGCCACCGGGAGAGGCGAGCAGTACTTC.

The chain employs TRBV5-1 and TRBJ2-7; D call uncertain. Per germline, CDR1 SGHRS and CDR2 YFSETQ. This CDR3 spans 14 amino acids. The V end lost 0 bases, the J end lost 3 bases, and 10 bases lay between the germline ends. The CDR3 sequence is CASSLEHPNYEQYF. DNA for the CDR3: TGCGCCAGCAGCTTGGAACACCCTAACTACGAGCAGTACTTC.

The chain has TRBV3-1 (or the pseudogene TRBV3-2) and TRBJ1-6; D gene ambiguous. Germline values: CDR1 LGHDT, CDR2 YNNKEL (reference sequence). The CDR3 length is 14 residues. V was cut by 4 bases and J by 4 bases, with 8 bases left in between. The DNA of the CDR3 is TGTGCCAGCAGCCCCGACGGTTATAATTCACCCCTCCACTTT. Its protein product is CASSPDGYNSPLHF.

V is TRBV4-3 and J is TRBJ2-5; D remains unclear. CDR1 is LGHNA and CDR2 is YSLEER in the germline V gene. The germline V and J ends were trimmed by 0 bases and 4 bases, with 12 bases remaining between them. CDR3 length: 15 residues. As DNA, the CDR3 is TGCGCCAGCAGCCAAGATCGGGTGATACCAGAGACCCAGTACTTC. Translating gives CASSQDRVIPETQYF.

The rearrangement joins TRBV20-1 to TRBJ2-3; D not resolved. CDR3 length equals 10 residues. CDR1 DFQATT and CDR2 SNEGSKA come from the germline V gene (reference sequence). Trimming stripped 6 bases from V and 8 bases from J, with 9 bases between. This chain's CDR3 is CSARDTTQYF. The DNA for the CDR3 is TGCAGTGCCCGCGACACTACGCAGTATTTT.